This TCR beta chain appears in the sequencing data of a study of T cell changes during pregnancy in multiple sclerosis. Assay: immunoSEQ multiplex PCR; the TCRdb copy retains only in-frame clones and omits some. The sample lists about 72,000 clones, less than 95% occurring once. Between the trimmed V and J ends, which lost 0 bases and 5 bases, there was a span of 13 bases. This CDR3 is built from 14 residues. Germline values: CDR1 GTSNPN, CDR2 SVGIG (reference sequence). The chain recombines TRBV30 with TRBJ1-2; D is perhaps TRBD1 (5 bases). The origin of this receptor is a female donor with multiple sclerosis, enrolled in a pregnancy study. Sequenced here: peripheral blood, sampled in the second trimester of pregnancy. CDR3 DNA: TGTGCCTGGAGTGTACTGGCAGGGAGGTATGGCTACACCTTC. This gives the protein CAWSVLAGRYGYTF.